A selection of T cell receptor beta chains follows, all from one sample in a study of T cell responses to AZD1222 COVID-19 vaccine. This table comes from immunoSEQ multiplex PCR, and its TCRdb copy is limited to in-frame clones, with some not included. The sample has roughly 160,000 clones; roughly 94% are singletons. Specimen: peripheral blood, collected on day 0 of AZD1222 vaccination. These receptors originate from an adult in good health. Both conserved end residues are part of each CDR3. D genes are given only for firm matches. Only part of the rows carry a size: once, few, many, or a class if the clone is expanded.

clone size,D gene,V gene,J gene,CDR3 protein,CDR3 DNA
.,.,TRBV9,TRBJ1-1,CASSVAGLGTEAFF,TGTGCCAGCAGCGTAGCGGGTTTGGGCACTGAAGCTTTCTTT
.,.,TRBV5-1,TRBJ1-2,CASSYTVNYGYTF,TGCGCCAGCAGCTATACAGTGAACTATGGCTACACCTTC
.,.,TRBV19,TRBJ2-3,CASSITSGGVPDTQYF,TGTGCCAGTAGTATAACCAGCGGAGGGGTCCCAGATACGCAGTATTTT
.,.,TRBV6-5,TRBJ1-4,CASSSNLGLGEKLFF,TGTGCCAGCAGTTCGAATTTGGGCCTCGGAGAAAAACTGTTTTTT
few,.,TRBV2,TRBJ1-1,CASSFHRDTEAFF,TGTGCCAGCAGTTTTCACAGGGACACTGAAGCTTTCTTT
.,.,TRBV9,TRBJ1-3,CASSVLGAGPNSGNTIYF,TGTGCCAGCAGCGTACTAGGGGCAGGTCCCAACTCTGGAAACACCATATATTTT
once,.,TRBV6-5,TRBJ2-1,CAIKGYSYNEQFF,TGTGCCATCAAGGGGTACTCCTACAATGAGCAGTTCTTC
.,.,TRBV2,TRBJ1-6,CASLPLRGPNSPLHF,TGTGCCAGTCTTCCCCTACGGGGCCCTAATTCACCCCTCCACTTT
.,.,TRBV2,TRBJ1-2,CASRLLPSGYGYTF,TGTGCCAGCAGGCTACTCCCCTCGGGCTATGGCTACACCTTC
.,.,TRBV4-1,TRBJ1-2,CASSQGGDGYTF,TGCGCCAGCAGCCAGGGGGGGGATGGCTACACCTTC
.,.,TRBV7-9,TRBJ1-3,CASSLPLVSGNTIYF,TGTGCCAGCAGCTTACCTCTAGTCTCTGGAAACACCATATATTTT
.,.,TRBV19,TRBJ1-2,CASSPGSFYGYTF,TGTGCCAGTAGCCCCGGGTCCTTCTATGGCTACACCTTC
.,.,TRBV19,TRBJ1-5,CASSPPSGTLNQPQHF,TGTGCCAGTAGCCCACCTTCAGGGACCCTCAATCAGCCCCAGCATTTT
.,.,TRBV20-1,TRBJ1-2,CSASERGGYGYTF,TGCAGTGCTAGTGAGCGTGGGGGTTACGGCTACACCTTC
.,.,TRBV2,TRBJ1-1,CASSEAWAGTEAFF,TGTGCCAGCAGTGAAGCCTGGGCTGGAACTGAAGCTTTCTTT